This TCR beta chain was identified during a study of blood T cells in healthy people across ages (dated by TCRdb to about 2015). About the study as a whole: Template switching captured roughly one uniquely barcoded TCR beta cDNA molecule per two T cells in model experiments. Using deep sequencing normalized with unique cDNA molecular identifiers, the study measured how TCR beta repertoire diversity changes with age. The donors were split into four age groups: young (average about 16 years), middle-aged (about 40), aged (more than 60) and long-lived (under 90). To avoid experimental bias, donors of different ages were spread randomly across the sequencing lanes. Using the same blood draw, the study looked at two additional independent replicas of 1 million unique cDNA reads for two donors, one aged 18 to 30 and the other aged 80 or older.

Taken from cysteine to phenylalanine, the CDR3 has 15 residues. The only DNA kept is the CDR3, 45 bases in frame from the first base. Clipping removes 1 base from V and 8 bases from J, with 8 as the unmatched junction base count. According to the germline V gene, CDR1 reads SGHTA and CDR2 reads FQGNSA. General study outcomes and caveats: The long-lived group showed more naive CD4+ T cells, fewer expanded clones and increased TCR diversity than the aged group, suggesting age selection. Because the CMV infection status of the donors was unknown, age-related changes in expanded clonotypes may potentially have been confounded. There was a strong correlation between observed TCR beta diversity and the percentage of naive T cells measured by flow cytometry. Bulk unsorted PBMC profiling prevented conclusive comparison of naive and antigen-experienced compartments. Observed TCR beta diversity per million T cells fell roughly linearly with age, and a significant reduction was already apparent by age about 43. Estimates of total diversity based on one million sequenced T cells were considered lower bounds and underestimates.

Systemically healthy Caucasian individuals from Russia, approximately 39 in total and aged about 6 to 90 years, were included as donors. Ten milliliters of peripheral blood were drawn from each donor into EDTA-treated Vacutainer tubes. Ficoll-Paque density-gradient centrifugation was used to isolate PBMCs, with at least 7 million per sample. Total RNA was extracted from PBMCs with Trizol reagent, with at least 5 micrograms obtained per sample. For every donor, an aliquot of PBMCs went through flow cytometry to measure the percentages of naive CD45RAhigh/CD27high T cells. The library relied on 5' RACE. Sequencing was carried out with an Illumina HiSeq 2500. A second PCR of 7 to 11 cycles was performed with a sample-barcoded 5' primer and a J-beta primer mix. A unique molecular identifier was introduced onto each TCR beta cDNA molecule by a template-switch 5' adaptor carrying 12 random nucleotides. Each sample yielded at least 3 million CDR3-containing paired-end reads. First-strand cDNA was synthesized from all RNA with the Mint cDNA synthesis kit, primed by a TRBC-specific oligonucleotide. Following uracil-DNA glycosylase treatment, a first 18-cycle PCR with universal primers M1SS and BC2_uni_R was performed on all cDNA. In the authors' own workflow: For normalization, 1 million high-quality reads, each with a distinct molecular identifier, were randomly selected from each sample. Reads sharing molecular identifiers were discarded rather than binned into consensus sequences. MiTCR, run with a Q25 quality threshold and the strictest error-elimination algorithm, handled CDR3 identification, clonotype clustering and error correction. A nonparametric unseen species model with Euler transformation was used to estimate lower-bound total TCR beta diversity. TCRdb trimmed public reads at Q25 via fastp, called clones via MiXCR and kept in-frame beta chains. Every distinct CDR3 protein forms one entry, paired with its most common genes and DNA. The V and J calls, along with clone size, are taken from TCRdb and not from the paper's own processing. A total of about 680,000 distinct CDR3 sequences appear in this sample, around 45% of them only once. The ten largest account for roughly 30% of the sample.

In this sample, this clonotype turned up a few times. There is no known antigen for this receptor. No much larger clone exists at a distance of one base, and base qualities are not known. Sequencing used blood. This clonotype originated in a woman aged 55-69 years in good health. The chain was built from TRBV7-2 and TRBJ2-1; 7 middle bases align to TRBD2. The CDR3 amino acid sequence is: CASSLGGAGRDEQFF. The nucleotide sequence reads TGTGCCAGCAGCTTAGGTGGGGCGGGGAGGGATGAGCAGTTCTTC. Reference TRBV7-2 and TRBJ2-1 genes cover what lies past the CDR3, so the full variable domain is GAGVSQSPSNKVTEKGKDVELRCDPISGHTALYWYRQSLGQGLEFLIYFQGNSAPDKSGLPSDRFSAERTGGSVSTLTIQRTQQEDSAVYLCASSLGGAGRDEQFFGPGTRLTVL.